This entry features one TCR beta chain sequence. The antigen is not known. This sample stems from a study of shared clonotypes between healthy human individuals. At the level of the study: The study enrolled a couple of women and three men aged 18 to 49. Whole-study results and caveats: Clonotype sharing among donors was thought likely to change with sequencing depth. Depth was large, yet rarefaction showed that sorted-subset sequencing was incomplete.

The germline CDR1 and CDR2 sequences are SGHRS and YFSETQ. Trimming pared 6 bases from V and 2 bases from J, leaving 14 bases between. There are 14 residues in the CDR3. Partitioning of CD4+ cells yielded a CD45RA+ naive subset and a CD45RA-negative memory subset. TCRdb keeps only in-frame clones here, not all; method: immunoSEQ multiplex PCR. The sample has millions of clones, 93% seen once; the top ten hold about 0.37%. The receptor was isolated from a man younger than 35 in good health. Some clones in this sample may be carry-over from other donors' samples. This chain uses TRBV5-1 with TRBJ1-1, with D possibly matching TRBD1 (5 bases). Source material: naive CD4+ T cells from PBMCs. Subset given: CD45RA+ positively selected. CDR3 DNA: TGCGCCAGCACAGATCGGGGGGGAAACACTGAAGCTTTCTTT. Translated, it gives CASTDRGGNTEAFF. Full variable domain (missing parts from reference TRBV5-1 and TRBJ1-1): KAGVTQTPRYLIKTRGQQVTLSCSPISGHRSVSWYQQTPGQGLQFLFEYFSETQRNKGNFPGRFSGRQFSNSRSEMNVSTLELGDSALYLCASTDRGGNTEAFFGQGTRLTVV.